The 31 T cell receptor beta chains given below trace back to one sample, sequenced in a study of T cell responses to AZD1222 COVID-19 vaccine. Method: immunoSEQ multiplex PCR; TCRdb's copy keeps in-frame clones and lacks some. The table has around 50,000 clones, around 80% seen once. Material: peripheral blood, obtained on day 0 of AZD1222 vaccination. Receptor source: an adult in good health.

The rearrangement joins TRBV6-5 to TRBJ2-1; 10 positions agree with TRBD1. The V segment lost 0 bases and the J segment 7 bases; nucleotides outside the gene matches: 6. Germline V lookup: CDR1 MNHEY, CDR2 SVGAGI. The CDR3 covers 16 residues. CDR3 region: CASSYSWGQGTNEQFF. The DNA of the CDR3 is TGTGCCAGCAGTTACTCATGGGGACAGGGGACGAATGAGCAGTTCTTC.

This sequence joins TRBV6-5 and TRBJ2-3; a possible D gene is TRBD2 (5 bases). Germline CDR1 MNHEY, CDR2 SVGAGI. This CDR3 has 15 residues. The V end was cut by 8 bases, the J end by 0 bases, with 15 bases between. CDR3 sequence: CASCRSEASTDTQYF. CDR3 sequence (DNA): TGTGCCAGCTGCCGTTCGGAGGCTAGCACAGATACGCAGTATTTT.

The rearrangement links TRBV3-1 (or the pseudogene TRBV3-2) to TRBJ2-1; D is ambiguous. Germline V gene lookup returns CDR1 LGHDT and CDR2 YNNKEL (reference sequence). Trimming removed 5 bases from V and 8 bases from J, with 7 bases in between. This CDR3 comprises 11 residues. The CDR3 DNA sequence: TGTGCCAGCAGCTTTAGTTATGAGCAGTTCTTC. It is translated as CASSFSYEQFF.

This clone was found a few times. The rearrangement uses TRBV2 and TRBJ2-7, with 9 bases aligning to TRBD1. The CDR3 extends over 14 amino acids. J was trimmed by 6 bases and V by 5 bases; bases with no gene match: 8. The germline gives CDR1 SNHLY, CDR2 FYNNEI. In DNA form, the CDR3 reads TGTGCCAGCAGTCAGGACAGGGGCTCACGCGAGCAGTACTTC. Translated, it gives CASSQDRGSREQYF. The whole variable domain, remainder taken from reference TRBV2 and TRBJ2-7, is EPEVTQTPSHQVTQMGQEVILRCVPISNHLYFYWYRQILGQKVEFLVSFYNNEISEKSEIFDDQFSVERPDGSNFTLKIRSTKLEDSAMYFCASSQDRGSREQYFGPGTRLTVT.

The chain recombines TRBV7-8 with TRBJ1-2; tentative D call: TRBD1 (6 bases). Germline V CDR1 and CDR2: SGHVS, FQNEAQ. The length of the CDR3 is 16 residues. V lost 4 bases to trimming and J lost 4 bases, with 19 bases between them. CDR3 residues: CASSSNPGTQVYGYTF. CDR3 DNA sequence: TGTGCCAGCAGCTCCAATCCCGGGACACAAGTCTATGGCTACACCTTC.

V and J are TRBV30 and TRBJ1-1; no firm D call. Germline-derived CDR1 and CDR2 are GTSNPN and SVGIG (reference sequence). The V end lost 2 bases, the J end lost 0 bases, and 7 bases lay between the germline ends. The CDR3 length is 13 residues. The CDR3 DNA reads as TGTGCCTGGAGTAGAGGAATGAACACTGAAGCTTTCTTT. It translates to CAWSRGMNTEAFF.

The rearrangement uses TRBV7-2 and TRBJ2-4; 8 positions agree with TRBD2. The CDR3 sequence is 17 residues long. Germline V lookup: CDR1 SGHTA, CDR2 FQGNSA. The V segment lost 1 base and the J segment 2 bases; nucleotides outside the gene matches: 7. CDR3 bases: TGTGCCAGCAGCTTAGGGACCGGGACTAGGACCAAAAACATTCAGTACTTC. Translation: CASSLGTGTRTKNIQYF.

The chain recombines TRBV2 with TRBJ1-2, with D hard to call. With 5 bases removed from V and 4 bases from J, the gap between germline ends came to 14 bases. Germline CDR1 reads SNHLY; CDR2 reads FYNNEI. This CDR3 contains 14 residues. The chain's CDR3 is CASSSSFRGYGYTF. CDR3 DNA: TGTGCCAGCAGTAGCTCATTCCGCGGCTATGGCTACACCTTC.

This chain joins TRBV28 and TRBJ1-2; 8 bases line up with TRBD1. This CDR3 contains 15 residues. Germline V lookup: CDR1 MDHEN, CDR2 SYDVKM. V shed 5 bases and J 5 bases; nucleotides not matched to a gene: 10. CDR3 in amino acids: CASSLPGGSLYGYTF. CDR3 DNA sequence: TGTGCCAGCAGTCTTCCAGGGGGCAGTTTATATGGCTACACCTTC.

This chain links TRBV19 with TRBJ1-1; D is perhaps TRBD1 (6 bases). V lost 6 bases, J lost 1 base, and 15 bases lay in between. The germline V gene has CDR1 LNHDA and CDR2 SQIVND (reference sequence). The CDR3 consists of 15 residues. The CDR3 loop is CASRARQVPNTEAFF. CDR3 in DNA: TGTGCCAGTAGGGCGAGACAGGTTCCGAACACTGAAGCTTTCTTT.

This chain joins TRBV2 and TRBJ2-5; D is undetermined. Germline loops: CDR1 SNHLY, CDR2 FYNNEI. The CDR3 length is 13 residues. The V end was cut by 5 bases, the J end by 5 bases, with 12 bases between. The CDR3 DNA follows: TGTGCCAGCAGTATCGGTCTGAGGGAGACCCAGTACTTC. Its protein is CASSIGLRETQYF.

The rearrangement links TRBV29-1 to TRBJ1-4; TRBD1 matches 10 bases. CDR1 is SQVTM, CDR2 ANQGSEA, per germline. V lost 6 bases and J lost 7; bases outside the gene matches: 8. This CDR3 has 14 amino acids. CDR3 sequence (DNA): TGCAGCGTCGCTAAGGGGACAGGGGCTGAAAAACTGTTTTTT. Protein sequence: CSVAKGTGAEKLFF. Full variable domain (missing parts from reference TRBV29-1 and TRBJ1-4): SAVISQKPSRDICQRGTSLTIQCQVDSQVTMMFWYRQQPGQSLTLIATANQGSEATYESGFVIDKFPISRPNLTFSTLTVSNMSPEDSSIYLCSVAKGTGAEKLFFGSGTQLSVL.

V gene TRBV6-5 combines with J gene TRBJ1-4, with D possibly matching TRBD1 (6 bases). The CDR3 length is 13 residues. Germline V CDR1 and CDR2: MNHEY, SVGAGI. The V and J ends lost 4 bases and 5 bases respectively, with 8 bases between them. CDR3 protein: CASSWDINEKLFF. Written as DNA, the CDR3 is TGTGCCAGCAGTTGGGACATAAATGAAAAACTGTTTTTT.

The CDR3 coding sequence is TGTGCCAGCACTCCTTATTCGAGCACTGAAGCTTTCTTT. This codes for CASTPYSSTEAFF. This sequence joins TRBV28 and TRBJ1-1; no clear D. V shed 7 bases and J shed 4 bases, with 13 bases lying between them. The CDR3 totals 13 residues. Germline V gives CDR1 MDHEN, CDR2 SYDVKM. Full variable domain (rest looked up from reference TRBV28 and TRBJ1-1): DVKVTQSSRYLVKRTGEKVFLECVQDMDHENMFWYRQDPGLGLRLIYFSYDVKMKEKGDIPEGYSVSREKKERFSLILESASTNQTSMYLCASTPYSSTEAFFGQGTRLTVV.

This sequence joins TRBV29-1 and TRBJ1-1; D is perhaps TRBD1 (5 bases). The CDR3 covers 14 residues. V dropped 1 base and J dropped 4 bases, with 13 bases sitting between them. From germline, CDR1 is SQVTM and CDR2 ANQGSEA. CDR3 nucleotides: TGCAGCGTTGAAGGTAGGGGAGGGGCCACTGAAGCTTTCTTT. Translating gives CSVEGRGGATEAFF.

The J gene is TRBJ2-1, the V gene TRBV24-1, with 11 bases lining up with TRBD2. The CDR3 spans 17 residues. Germline V gives CDR1 KGHDR, CDR2 SFDVKD. V was clipped by 2 bases and J by 4 bases; unmatched bases: 6. The CDR3 region is CATSDSGVAGGYNEQFF. CDR3 sequence (DNA): TGTGCCACCAGTGATTCCGGGGTAGCGGGGGGGTACAATGAGCAGTTCTTC.

The V and J genes are TRBV7-2 and TRBJ2-7; D is possibly TRBD1 or TRBD2 (5 bases each). The CDR3 has 17 residues. Germline-derived CDR1 and CDR2 are SGHTA and FQGNSA. V gave up 0 bases and J gave up 4 bases, with 19 bases separating them. The CDR3: CASSLALPGTASYEQYF. The CDR3 bases are TGTGCCAGCAGCTTAGCGCTACCTGGGACGGCCTCGTACGAGCAGTACTTC.

This CDR3 reads CASSQEGSYEQYF. For the CDR3, the DNA is TGCGCCAGCAGCCAAGAGGGGTCCTACGAGCAGTACTTC. The gene calls are TRBV4-1 and TRBJ2-7; no reliable D call. The CDR3 covers 13 residues. Germline-derived CDR1 and CDR2 are MGHRA and YSYEKL. V lost 0 bases to trimming and J lost 1 base, with 4 bases between them.

The rearrangement links TRBV28 to TRBJ2-2, with unresolved D. This CDR3 comprises 12 residues. V lost 5 bases to trimming and J lost 2 bases, with 3 bases between them. Germline CDR1 reads MDHEN; CDR2 reads SYDVKM. CDR3 nucleotide sequence: TGTGCCAGCAGTCGCAACACCGGGGAGCTGTTTTTT. Its translation is CASSRNTGELFF.

The chain combines TRBV15 with TRBJ2-7, with TRBD2 identical over 9 bases. The CDR3 spans 17 residues. With 1 base clipped from V and 4 bases from J, the junction kept 11 bases outside the gene matches. The V gene's germline CDR1 is LNHNV and CDR2 YYDKDF (reference sequence). CDR3 DNA: TGTGCCACCAGCAGAGTGGTTGGGGCTAGCGGGATATACGAGCAGTACTTC. Translating gives CATSRVVGASGIYEQYF.

This chain uses TRBV4-1 with TRBJ1-2; D possibly corresponds to TRBD1 (6 bases). This CDR3 comprises 20 residues. V was shortened by 0 bases and J by 3 bases, with 26 bases between the two germline ends. The germline V gene encodes CDR1 MGHRA and CDR2 YSYEKL. The CDR3 here is CASSQDRTFPPGGVDYGYTF. The CDR3 DNA sequence: TGCGCCAGCAGCCAAGATCGAACGTTTCCGCCCGGGGGCGTGGACTATGGCTACACCTTC.

This chain uses TRBV5-1 with TRBJ1-1, with D hard to call. Germline assignment: CDR1 SGHRS and CDR2 YFSETQ. V was clipped by 5 bases and J by 1 base, with 15 bases between them. CDR3 length: 15 amino acids. The CDR3 region is CASSWAHDWNTEAFF. The DNA for the CDR3 is TGCGCCAGCAGTTGGGCCCACGACTGGAACACTGAAGCTTTCTTT.

This chain links TRBV7-9 with TRBJ2-3; D tentatively fits TRBD1 or TRBD2 (5 bases each). CDR1 is SEHNR and CDR2 is FQNEAQ in the germline V gene (reference sequence). CDR3 length equals 14 residues. V lost 5 bases, J lost 8 bases, and 17 bases lay in between. CDR3 nucleotides: TGTGCCAGCAGCCCGGCGGGTTACGGGACTACGCAGTATTTT. The encoded protein is CASSPAGYGTTQYF. Variable domain in full (rest from reference TRBV7-9 and TRBJ2-3): DTGVSQNPRHKITKRGQNVTFRCDPISEHNRLYWYRQTLGQGPEFLTYFQNEAQLEKSRLLSDRFSAERPKGSFSTLEIQRTEQGDSAMYLCASSPAGYGTTQYFGPGTRLTVL.

The rearrangement links TRBV28 to TRBJ1-2; tentatively, D is TRBD1 (6 bases). Trimming pared 6 bases from V and 8 bases from J, leaving 19 bases between. The CDR3 contains 14 residues. Germline CDR1 is MDHEN and CDR2 is SYDVKM. DNA for the CDR3: TGTGCCAGCAGCCCACCGGGACAACTCGCCGGCTACACCTTC. The encoded protein is CASSPPGQLAGYTF.

The chain couples TRBV18 to TRBJ2-7; D is perhaps TRBD1 (5 bases). The CDR3 runs 15 residues. V was shortened by 5 bases and J by 6 bases, with 20 bases between the two germline ends. From germline, CDR1 is KGHSH and CDR2 LQKENI. Written as DNA, the CDR3 is TGTGCCAGCTCATCGACAGACTCGTCGTTGATCGAGCAGTACTTC. This codes for CASSSTDSSLIEQYF.

The sample holds a few counts of this clone. V is TRBV27 and J is TRBJ1-2, with D tentatively TRBD1 (5 bases). Germline V gene lookup returns CDR1 MNHEY and CDR2 SMNVEV (reference sequence). The germline V and J ends were trimmed by 5 bases and 7 bases, with 20 bases remaining between them. The CDR3 sequence is 15 residues long. Here the CDR3 DNA reads TGTGCCAGCAGTACAGGCATGGTAGGGTTTGGTGGCTACACCTTC. Translation: CASSTGMVGFGGYTF.

This chain connects TRBV3-1 (or the pseudogene TRBV3-2) to TRBJ2-7; D uncertain. Trimming left V 1 base short and J 3 bases short, with 7 bases between. The CDR3 has 13 residues. Germline CDR1 LGHDT, CDR2 YNNKEL (reference sequence). The CDR3 is CASSQGHLYEQYF. For the CDR3, the DNA is TGTGCCAGCAGCCAAGGACACCTCTACGAGCAGTACTTC.

V and J are TRBV11-3 and TRBJ1-1; TRBD1 agrees at 8 bases. Germline CDR1 is SGHNT and CDR2 is YENEEA. V lost 5 bases and J lost 1; bases outside the gene matches: 9. The CDR3 sequence is 16 residues long. As DNA, the CDR3 is TGTGCCAGCAGCCACCGTCAGGGGGCACGGAACACTGAAGCTTTCTTT. Encoded protein: CASSHRQGARNTEAFF.

The V gene is TRBV7-2, the J gene TRBJ1-1; no clear D. CDR1 and CDR2 from the germline V gene are SGHTA and FQGNSA. This CDR3 region has 17 residues. Trimming shortened V by 2 bases and J by 1 base, and 17 bases separated the two germline ends. The CDR3 nucleotides read TGTGCCAGCAGCTTATTCACGGTTCGGGGAGGGAACACTGAAGCTTTCTTT. Translated: CASSLFTVRGGNTEAFF.

V and J are TRBV2 and TRBJ1-4; weak D call: TRBD1 (6 bases). This CDR3 comprises 13 residues. V was pared by 4 bases and J by 8 bases, with 11 bases between. Germline lookup yields CDR1 SNHLY and CDR2 FYNNEI. The DNA of the CDR3 is TGTGCCAGCAGTGTGATAAGGGGGGAAAAACTGTTTTTT. As protein: CASSVIRGEKLFF.

By sample fraction, this clone is medium-sized (0.01 to 0.1%). The chain combines TRBV20-1 with TRBJ1-5; 8 nucleotides agree with TRBD1. Trimming cost V 3 bases and J 7 bases; bases outside gene matches: 8. The V gene's germline CDR1 is DFQATT and CDR2 SNEGSKA (reference sequence). The CDR3 contains 14 residues. CDR3 sequence reads: CSASPRGPKQPQHF. CDR3 sequence (DNA): TGCAGTGCTAGTCCCAGGGGGCCAAAGCAGCCCCAGCATTTT.